Each of the 29 T cell receptor beta chains below was sequenced from the same sample in a study of CD8+ T cells in alopecia areata. As the sequencing template, cDNA was produced by extracting RNA and reverse transcribing it. Clones were read by immunoSEQ multiplex PCR, and TCRdb kept only the in-frame ones, dropping some. The sample includes roughly 75,000 clones, roughly 60% of them seen just once. The starting material was CD8+ T cells sorted from blood, obtained at week 0. These receptors were obtained from a human donor with alopecia areata.

The CDR3 is CAWSQDRGQETQYF. CDR3 DNA: TGTGCCTGGAGTCAAGACAGGGGCCAAGAGACCCAGTACTTC. The J gene is TRBJ2-5, the V gene TRBV30; 8 nucleotides match TRBD1. The CDR3 runs to 14 residues. With 2 bases clipped from V and 1 base from J, the junction kept 3 bases outside the gene matches. Per germline, CDR1 GTSNPN and CDR2 SVGIG (reference sequence).

This clone was seen a few times. The chain is built from TRBV7-9 and TRBJ2-1, with D unclear. Germline V CDR1 and CDR2: SEHNR, FQNEAQ (reference sequence). Trimming took 2 bases from V and 6 from J, leaving 2 bases between them. There are 11 residues in the CDR3. CDR3 coding DNA: TGTGCCAGCAGCTTATTCAATGAGCAGTTCTTC. This sequence encodes CASSLFNEQFF.

The sample holds a few counts of this clone. The chain is built from TRBV6-1 and TRBJ2-5; D might be TRBD1 (6 bases). The V end was cut by 4 bases, the J end by 4 bases, with 16 bases between. Germline loops: CDR1 MNHNS, CDR2 SASEGT. The CDR3 has 15 residues. DNA for the CDR3: TGTGCCAGCAGTGCCCAGGGGCCCCGGGGAGAGACCCAGTACTTC. Protein: CASSAQGPRGETQYF.

The J gene is TRBJ1-1, the V gene TRBV27; D is ambiguous. The V end lost 6 bases, the J end lost 1 base, and 9 bases lay between the germline ends. CDR3 length equals 13 residues. Germline CDR1 and CDR2: MNHEY and SMNVEV (reference sequence). Here the CDR3 DNA reads TGTGCCAGCAGCGGGCAGAGGAACACTGAAGCTTTCTTT. Translating it yields CASSGQRNTEAFF.

The chain employs TRBV7-9 and TRBJ1-2, with 9 bases that match TRBD1. V lost 2 bases, J lost 6 bases, and 10 bases stayed unmatched. The CDR3 is 16 amino acids. Germline CDR1 is SEHNR and CDR2 is FQNEAQ (reference sequence). CDR3 bases: TGTGCCAGCAGCTTATCGACAGGGGGTCATCGGAATGGCTACACCTTC. Protein product: CASSLSTGGHRNGYTF.

In nucleotides, the CDR3 is TGCAGCACTAGGGACAGTGACTACGAGCAGTACTTC. The encoded protein is CSTRDSDYEQYF. The rearrangement uses TRBV29-1 and TRBJ2-7; 7 bases fit TRBD1. This CDR3 has 12 residues. Germline-derived CDR1 and CDR2 are SQVTM and ANQGSEA. V shed 8 bases, J shed 3 bases, and the junction held 7 bases outside the gene matches.

This clone was found many times. The chain recombines TRBV11-2 with TRBJ2-2; 12 bases are shared with TRBD2. The CDR3 runs to 17 residues. The V gene end was trimmed by 2 bases and the J gene end by 3 bases; junction bases not matched to a gene: 4. CDR1 and CDR2 from the germline V gene are SGHAT and FQNNGV. The CDR3 DNA reads TGTGCCAGCAGCTTACGGACTAGCGGGGTTTACACCGGGGAGCTGTTTTTT. Encoded protein: CASSLRTSGVYTGELFF.

DNA of the CDR3: TGTGCCACCGTACCGAGACTTAGGTGGGAGCAGTTCTTC. Translated: CATVPRLRWEQFF. The V call is TRBV28, the J call TRBJ2-1; D gene ambiguous. Germline-derived CDR1 and CDR2 are MDHEN and SYDVKM. V lost 10 bases and J lost 10, with 20 bases in between. The CDR3 is 13 residues long.

The chain is built from TRBV11-2 and TRBJ2-3; D is perhaps TRBD2 (6 bases). Germline V gene lookup returns CDR1 SGHAT and CDR2 FQNNGV. The CDR3 runs 17 residues. Deletions cut 1 base from V and 2 bases from J, with 16 bases between. The CDR3 protein is CASSLVFGGTITDTQYF. DNA of the CDR3: TGTGCCAGCAGCTTAGTTTTCGGCGGGACGATCACAGATACGCAGTATTTT.

The chain carries TRBV7-9 and TRBJ2-2; weak D call: TRBD1 (5 bases). Germline CDR1 and CDR2: SEHNR and FQNEAQ (reference sequence). Trimming removed 10 bases at V and 4 bases at J, with 16 bases between. CDR3 length equals 14 residues. CDR3 sequence (DNA): TGTGCCACCGCACCAGGGTACGGCACCGGGGAGCTGTTTTTT. Amino acid sequence: CATAPGYGTGELFF.

There are a few counts of this clone. The CDR3 loop reads CASSLGPGQNYEQYF. CDR3 nucleotides: TGTGCCAGCAGCTTAGGCCCGGGACAGAACTACGAGCAGTACTTC. This chain uses TRBV7-9 with TRBJ2-7, with 7 bases matching TRBD1. Per germline, CDR1 SEHNR and CDR2 FQNEAQ (reference sequence). V gave up 1 base and J gave up 3 bases; unmatched junction bases: 6. The CDR3 is 15 residues long.

The sample holds a few counts of this clone. The chain links TRBV7-9 to TRBJ2-1; 13 bases are shared with TRBD2. The CDR3 consists of 15 residues. Germline trimming cut 5 bases from V and 10 bases from J; bases unmatched to any gene: 8. The germline V gene has CDR1 SEHNR and CDR2 FQNEAQ (reference sequence). Here the CDR3 reads CASSGLAGEVSEQFF. CDR3 sequence (DNA): TGTGCCAGCAGCGGACTAGCGGGGGAGGTCAGCGAGCAGTTCTTC.

The rearrangement links TRBV7-9 to TRBJ2-7; D is unclear. The CDR3 length is 14 residues. The germline V gene has CDR1 SEHNR and CDR2 FQNEAQ (reference sequence). Trimming removed 1 base at V and 2 bases at J, with 9 bases between. The CDR3 nucleotides are TGTGCCAGCAGCTTAGTTGGCGGTGCCTACGAGCAGTACTTC. It specifies CASSLVGGAYEQYF.

The genes are TRBV7-9 and TRBJ2-5, with D unclear. The CDR3 has 14 amino acids. The V and J ends lost 1 base and 4 bases respectively, with 10 bases between them. Germline V lookup: CDR1 SEHNR, CDR2 FQNEAQ (reference sequence). This CDR3 reads CASSLGTVGETQYF. The CDR3 DNA reads as TGTGCCAGCAGCTTAGGAACCGTCGGAGAGACCCAGTACTTC.

The rearrangement joins TRBV29-1 to TRBJ2-2; TRBD2 matches 14 bases. Germline V lookup: CDR1 SQVTM, CDR2 ANQGSEA. The V segment lost 6 bases and the J segment 4 bases; nucleotides outside the gene matches: 4. CDR3 size: 15 residues. The CDR3 coding sequence is TGCAGCGTAACTGGACTAGCGGGAGGCACCGGGGAGCTGTTTTTT. Translated: CSVTGLAGGTGELFF.

This clone appeared a single time. The CDR3 here is CASSRNILAGGLDNEQFF. The DNA of the CDR3 is TGTGCCAGCAGCAGAAACATACTAGCGGGGGGGCTGGACAATGAGCAGTTCTTC. The genes are TRBV9 and TRBJ2-1, with 13 nucleotides matching TRBD2. CDR3 length: 18 residues. Germline V gene data show CDR1 as SGDLS and CDR2 as YYNGEE. V lost 4 bases to trimming and J lost 5 bases; unmatched junction nucleotides: 12.

The chain combines TRBV4-3 with TRBJ2-6, with D possibly matching TRBD2 (5 bases). V was clipped by 0 bases and J by 2 bases, with 8 bases between them. Germline values: CDR1 LGHNA, CDR2 YSLEER. This CDR3 region has 16 residues. The CDR3 DNA sequence: TGCGCCAGCAGCCAAGATCTGAGGGCTGGGGCCAACGTCCTGACTTTC. Translated, it gives CASSQDLRAGANVLTF.

J is TRBJ2-7 and V is TRBV14, with TRBD2 identical over 10 bases. The ends lost 1 base at V and 3 bases at J; junction bases unmatched: 6. The CDR3 contains 16 residues. Germline assignment: CDR1 SGHDN and CDR2 FVKESK. CDR3 in amino acids: CASSQGGWTSGYEQYF. Written as DNA, the CDR3 is TGTGCCAGCAGCCAAGGAGGCTGGACTAGCGGCTACGAGCAGTACTTC. Full variable domain (outside the CDR3, taken from reference TRBV14 and TRBJ2-7): EAGVTQFPSHSVIEKGQTVTLRCDPISGHDNLYWYRRVMGKEIKFLLHFVKESKQDESGMPNNRFLAERTGGTYSTLKVQPAELEDSGVYFCASSQGGWTSGYEQYFGPGTRLTVT.

CDR3: CASSLADSYQETQYF. In DNA, the CDR3 is TGCGCCAGCAGCTTGGCGGACAGCTACCAAGAGACCCAGTACTTC. The V call is TRBV5-1, the J call TRBJ2-5; D is perhaps TRBD1 (6 bases). V lost 0 bases and J lost 0, with 9 bases in between. This CDR3 is built from 15 residues. Per the germline V gene, CDR1 is SGHRS and CDR2 is YFSETQ.

CDR3 in amino acids: CATSSLRNTEAFF. CDR3 DNA sequence: TGTGCCACCAGCAGCCTGAGGAACACTGAAGCTTTCTTT. This sequence joins TRBV15 and TRBJ1-1, with D unresolved. V was cut by 3 bases and J by 1 base, with 6 bases left in between. The V gene's germline CDR1 is LNHNV and CDR2 YYDKDF (reference sequence). The CDR3 loop spans 13 amino acids. The full variable domain, its missing parts supplied by reference TRBV15 and TRBJ1-1, is DAMVIQNPRYQVTQFGKPVTLSCSQTLNHNVMYWYQQKSSQAPKLLFHYYDKDFNNEADTPDNFQSRRPNTSFCFLDIRSPGLGDTAMYLCATSSLRNTEAFFGQGTRLTVV.

This chain connects TRBV4-1 to TRBJ1-5; no reliable D call. This CDR3 is 19 amino acids long. The V gene's germline CDR1 is MGHRA and CDR2 YSYEKL. V lost 0 bases and J lost 0, with 18 bases in between. CDR3 sequence: CASSQDGWVTSYSNQPQHF. The CDR3 DNA is TGCGCCAGCAGCCAAGATGGCTGGGTGACCTCATATAGCAATCAGCCCCAGCATTTT.

This chain uses TRBV4-2 with TRBJ2-7, with D hard to call. V dropped 0 bases and J dropped 3 bases, with 0 bases sitting between them. Looked up from germline, CDR1 is LGHNA and CDR2 is YNFKEQ. The CDR3 totals 11 residues. The CDR3 nucleotides read TGTGCCAGCAGCCAAGACTACGAGCAGTACTTC. Translated, it gives CASSQDYEQYF.

The chain employs TRBV19 and TRBJ1-2; 10 nucleotides match TRBD1. Germline V CDR1 and CDR2: LNHDA, SQIVND (reference sequence). The J segment lost 7 bases and the V segment lost 6 bases, leaving 5 bases of the junction unmatched. The CDR3 extends over 13 amino acids. The CDR3 reads CASRATGGSGYTF. The CDR3 coding sequence is TGTGCCAGTAGAGCGACAGGGGGCAGTGGCTACACCTTC. Together with reference TRBV19 and TRBJ1-2, the CDR3 gives the full variable domain: DGGITQSPKYLFRKEGQNVTLSCEQNLNHDAMYWYRQDPGQGLRLIYYSQIVNDFQKGDIAEGYSVSREKKESFPLTVTSAQKNPTAFYLCASRATGGSGYTFGSGTRLTVV.

This rearrangement joins TRBV7-2 to TRBJ2-7; no firm D call. This CDR3 has 13 residues. Germline CDR1 SGHTA, CDR2 FQGNSA. V was clipped by 5 bases and J by 3 bases, with 11 bases between them. The chain's CDR3 is CASSVLIDYEQYF. CDR3 nucleotide sequence: TGTGCCAGCAGCGTCCTCATAGACTACGAGCAGTACTTC.

CDR3 loop: CAWSSKGVSANEKLFF. The CDR3 nucleotides are TGTGCCTGGAGCTCCAAAGGGGTATCGGCTAATGAAAAACTGTTTTTT. The chain carries TRBV30 and TRBJ1-4, with D maybe TRBD1 (5 bases). The CDR3 has 16 residues. Germline assignment: CDR1 GTSNPN and CDR2 SVGIG (reference sequence). V was clipped by 3 bases and J by 3 bases, with 17 bases between them.

In its sample, this clone was seen a few times. The chain joins TRBV29-1 to TRBJ2-1, with 11 bases that match TRBD2. Germline CDR1 and CDR2: SQVTM and ANQGSEA. Losses at the gene ends were 3 bases for V and 0 bases for J; bases not matched to a gene: 10. This CDR3 contains 18 residues. In nucleotides, the CDR3 is TGCAGCGTTGATGGTACTAGCGGGAGATACGTCTCCTACAATGAGCAGTTCTTC. Its translation is CSVDGTSGRYVSYNEQFF.

There are a few counts of this clone. This rearrangement joins TRBV6-4 to TRBJ2-3, with 10 bases fitting TRBD2. This CDR3 has 15 residues. Germline V gene lookup returns CDR1 MRHNA and CDR2 SNTAGT. Trimming cost V 3 bases and J 0 bases; bases outside gene matches: 0. CDR3 in DNA: TGTGCCAGCAGTGAACTAGCGGGGAGCACAGATACGCAGTATTTT. This codes for CASSELAGSTDTQYF.

This clone was picked up a small number of times. The rearrangement joins TRBV5-5 to TRBJ2-7, with D perhaps TRBD1 (5 bases). Trimming left V 4 bases short and J 1 base short, with 15 bases between. Germline lookup yields CDR1 SGHKS and CDR2 YYEKEE (reference sequence). This CDR3 contains 15 residues. Here the CDR3 DNA reads TGTGCCAGCAGCCTTTACGAACAGGATTCCTACGAGCAGTACTTC. This translates into CASSLYEQDSYEQYF.

This rearrangement joins TRBV4-3 to TRBJ2-1; 9 nucleotides match TRBD2. Per the germline V gene, CDR1 is LGHNA and CDR2 is YSLEER. The CDR3 has 18 amino acids. Unmatched junction bases numbered 8, after V lost 0 bases and J lost 2 bases. CDR3: CASSQDIVLAGTYNEQFF. The DNA for the CDR3 is TGCGCCAGCAGCCAAGATATCGTGCTAGCGGGAACCTACAATGAGCAGTTCTTC.